The present entry profiles one TCR beta chain with its context. This CDR3 has 16 amino acids. Germline CDR1 and CDR2: MGHRA and YSYEKL. J gave up 2 bases and V 4 bases, and 5 bases lay outside the gene matches. The data belong to a study of control samples from healthy donors and cancer patients. Sequenced by immunoSEQ multiplex PCR; TCRdb stores in-frame clones only, minus some. The sample lists roughly 170,000 clones; around nine tenths were seen once. This clonotype originated in a woman aged 25 to 45 in good health. V and J are TRBV4-1 and TRBJ2-1; 10 nucleotides agree with TRBD2. The sequenced material came from blood. The CDR3 sequence is CASSPGLAVTYNEQFF. The CDR3 DNA sequence: TGCGCCAGCAGCCCTGGACTAGCGGTTACCTACAATGAGCAGTTCTTC.